This T cell receptor beta chain was captured by sequencing in a study of blood T cell repertoires in COVID-19. The CDR3 contains 16 residues. Trimming took off 4 bases at V and 0 bases at J, with 15 bases between the two ends. Germline values: CDR1 SGHAT, CDR2 FQNNGV. Sequencing was performed with immunoSEQ multiplex PCR; in TCRdb, only in-frame clones are kept and a portion is missing. The sample includes around 400,000 clones, roughly 89% seen only once; the top ten take less than 2%. The V gene is TRBV11-2, the J gene TRBJ1-1; TRBD1 is a possible D gene (5 bases). Sequencing used PBMCs or T cells enriched from blood (not recorded which). This sequence originates from a woman aged 25 to 39 who had recovered from COVID-19. The CDR3 spells CASSWGVAAVNTEAFF. The CDR3 DNA is TGTGCCAGCAGCTGGGGGGTGGCAGCCGTGAACACTGAAGCTTTCTTT.